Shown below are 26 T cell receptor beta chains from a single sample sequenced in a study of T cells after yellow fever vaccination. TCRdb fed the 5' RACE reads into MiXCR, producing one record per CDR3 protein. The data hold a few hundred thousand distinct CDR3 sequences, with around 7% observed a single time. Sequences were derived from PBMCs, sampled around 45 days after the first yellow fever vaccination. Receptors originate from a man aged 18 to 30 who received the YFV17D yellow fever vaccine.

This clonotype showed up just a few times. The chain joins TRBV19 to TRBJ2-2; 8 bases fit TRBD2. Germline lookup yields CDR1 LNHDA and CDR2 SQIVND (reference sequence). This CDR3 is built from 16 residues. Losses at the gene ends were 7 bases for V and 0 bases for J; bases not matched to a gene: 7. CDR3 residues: CASTPGAGANTGELFF. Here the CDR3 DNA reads TGTGCCAGTACCCCCGGAGCGGGGGCGAACACCGGGGAGCTGTTTTTT.

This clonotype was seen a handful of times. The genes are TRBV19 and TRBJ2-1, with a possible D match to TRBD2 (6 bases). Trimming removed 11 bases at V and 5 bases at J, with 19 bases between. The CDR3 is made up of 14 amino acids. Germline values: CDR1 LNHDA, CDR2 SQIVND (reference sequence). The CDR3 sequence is CASRGVAVNNEQFF. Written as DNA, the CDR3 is TGTGCCTCCCGCGGGGTAGCGGTAAACAATGAGCAGTTCTTC.

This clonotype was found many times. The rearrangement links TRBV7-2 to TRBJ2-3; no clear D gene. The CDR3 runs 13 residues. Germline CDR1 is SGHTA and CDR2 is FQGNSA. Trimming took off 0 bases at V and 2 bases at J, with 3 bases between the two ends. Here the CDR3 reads CASSLAHTDTQYF. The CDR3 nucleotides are TGTGCCAGCAGCTTAGCCCACACAGATACGCAGTATTTT. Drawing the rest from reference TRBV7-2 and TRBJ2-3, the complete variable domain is GAGVSQSPSNKVTEKGKDVELRCDPISGHTALYWYRQSLGQGLEFLIYFQGNSAPDKSGLPSDRFSAERTGGSVSTLTIQRTQQEDSAVYLCASSLAHTDTQYFGPGTRLTVL.

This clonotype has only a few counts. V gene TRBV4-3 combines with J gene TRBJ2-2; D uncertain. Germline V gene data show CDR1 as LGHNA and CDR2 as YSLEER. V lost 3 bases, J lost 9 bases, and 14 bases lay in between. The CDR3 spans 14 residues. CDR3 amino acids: CASSQGLQGRELFF. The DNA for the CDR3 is TGCGCCAGCAGCCAGGGCCTTCAAGGCCGGGAGCTGTTTTTT.

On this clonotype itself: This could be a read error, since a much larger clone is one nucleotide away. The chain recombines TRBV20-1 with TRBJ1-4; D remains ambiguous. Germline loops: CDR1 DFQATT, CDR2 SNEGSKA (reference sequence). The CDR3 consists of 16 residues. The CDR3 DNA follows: TGCTGTGCTAACGGCTTTGGCGTAGCAACTAATGAAAAACTGTTTTTT. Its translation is CCANGFGVATNEKLFF.

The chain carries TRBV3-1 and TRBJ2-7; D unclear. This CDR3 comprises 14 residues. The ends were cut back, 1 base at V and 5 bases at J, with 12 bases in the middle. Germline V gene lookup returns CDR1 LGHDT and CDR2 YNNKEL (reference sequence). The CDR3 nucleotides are TGTGCCAGCAGCCAAGTGGCTTGGGCGGACGAGCAGTACTTC. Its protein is CASSQVAWADEQYF.

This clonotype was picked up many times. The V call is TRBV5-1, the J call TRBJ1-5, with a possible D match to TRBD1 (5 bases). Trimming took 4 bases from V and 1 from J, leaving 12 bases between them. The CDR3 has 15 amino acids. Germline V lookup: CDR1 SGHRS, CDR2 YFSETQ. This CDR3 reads CASSLGTPSNQPQHF. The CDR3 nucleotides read TGCGCCAGCAGCCTCGGGACCCCCAGCAATCAGCCCCAGCATTTT.

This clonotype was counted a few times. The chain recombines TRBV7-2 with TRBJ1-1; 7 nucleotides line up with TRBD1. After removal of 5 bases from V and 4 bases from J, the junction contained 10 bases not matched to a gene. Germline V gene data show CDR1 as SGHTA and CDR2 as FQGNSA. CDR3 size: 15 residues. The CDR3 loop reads CASSLQGTRSTEAFF. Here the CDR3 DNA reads TGTGCCAGCAGCCTACAGGGGACGCGGAGCACTGAAGCTTTCTTT.

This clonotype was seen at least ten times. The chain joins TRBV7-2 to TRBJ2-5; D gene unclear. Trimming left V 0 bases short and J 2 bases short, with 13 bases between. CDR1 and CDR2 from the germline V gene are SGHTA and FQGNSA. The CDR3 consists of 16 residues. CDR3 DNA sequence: TGTGCCAGCAGCTTAGCGGGGAACCTGCCTCAAGAGACCCAGTACTTC. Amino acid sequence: CASSLAGNLPQETQYF.

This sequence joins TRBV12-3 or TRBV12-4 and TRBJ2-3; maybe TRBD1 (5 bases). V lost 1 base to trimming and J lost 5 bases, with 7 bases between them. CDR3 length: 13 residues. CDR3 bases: TGTGCCAGCAGTTTAGAAGGGGAAGATACGCAGTATTTT. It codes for CASSLEGEDTQYF.

The CDR3 sequence: CASSLFSGDSWAGEMNEQFF. The CDR3 nucleotides read TGTGCCAGCAGCTTATTTTCTGGGGATTCGTGGGCGGGGGAAATGAATGAGCAGTTCTTC. The V call is TRBV7-6, the J call TRBJ2-1; 7 bases align to TRBD2. The CDR3 sequence is 20 residues long. Germline-derived CDR1 and CDR2 are SGHVS and FNYEAQ. The V gene end was trimmed by 2 bases and the J gene end by 7 bases; junction bases not matched to a gene: 23.

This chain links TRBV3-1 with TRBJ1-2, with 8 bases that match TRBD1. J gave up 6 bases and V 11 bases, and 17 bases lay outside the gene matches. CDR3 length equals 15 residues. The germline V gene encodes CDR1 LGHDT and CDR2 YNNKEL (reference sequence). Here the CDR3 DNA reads TGTGCCTCCTGCCAAGCCCGACAGGGGAAGAATGGCTACACCTTC. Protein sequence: CASCQARQGKNGYTF.

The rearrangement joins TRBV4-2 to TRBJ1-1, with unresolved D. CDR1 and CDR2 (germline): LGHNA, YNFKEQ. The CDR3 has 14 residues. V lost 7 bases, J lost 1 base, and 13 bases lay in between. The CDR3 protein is CASTMIRRNTEAFF. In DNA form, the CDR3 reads TGTGCCAGCACCATGATACGGAGGAACACTGAAGCTTTCTTT.

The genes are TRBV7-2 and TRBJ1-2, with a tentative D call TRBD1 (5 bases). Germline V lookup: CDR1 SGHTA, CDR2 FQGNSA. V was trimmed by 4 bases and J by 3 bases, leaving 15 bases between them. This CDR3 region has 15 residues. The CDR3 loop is CASSSQLGRDYGYTF. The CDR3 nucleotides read TGTGCCAGCAGCTCCCAACTGGGCAGGGACTATGGCTACACCTTC.

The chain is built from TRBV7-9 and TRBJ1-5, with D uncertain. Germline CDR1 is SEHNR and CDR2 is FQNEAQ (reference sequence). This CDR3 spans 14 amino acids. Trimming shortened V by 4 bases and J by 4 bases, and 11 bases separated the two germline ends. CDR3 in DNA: TGTGCCAGCAGCTCTACACGGTCTAATCAGCCCCAGCATTTT. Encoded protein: CASSSTRSNQPQHF.

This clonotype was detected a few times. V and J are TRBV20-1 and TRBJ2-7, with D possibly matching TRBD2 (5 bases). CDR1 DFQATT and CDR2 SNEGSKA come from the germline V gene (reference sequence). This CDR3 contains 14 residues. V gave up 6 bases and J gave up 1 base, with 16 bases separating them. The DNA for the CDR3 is TGCAGTGCCGTCTCAAGCGGACTGTCCTACGAGCAGTACTTC. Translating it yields CSAVSSGLSYEQYF.

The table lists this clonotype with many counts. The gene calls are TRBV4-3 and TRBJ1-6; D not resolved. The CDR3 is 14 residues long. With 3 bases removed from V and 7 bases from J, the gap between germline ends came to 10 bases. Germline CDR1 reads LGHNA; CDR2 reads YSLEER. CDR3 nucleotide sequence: TGCGCCAGCAGCCATGGACGGGCAAATTCACCCCTCCACTTT. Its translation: CASSHGRANSPLHF.

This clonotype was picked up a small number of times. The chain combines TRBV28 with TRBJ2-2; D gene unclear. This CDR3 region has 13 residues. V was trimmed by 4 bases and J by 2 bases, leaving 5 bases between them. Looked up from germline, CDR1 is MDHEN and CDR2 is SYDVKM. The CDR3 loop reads CASSSENTGELFF. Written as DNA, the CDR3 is TGTGCCAGCAGTTCAGAAAACACCGGGGAGCTGTTTTTT.

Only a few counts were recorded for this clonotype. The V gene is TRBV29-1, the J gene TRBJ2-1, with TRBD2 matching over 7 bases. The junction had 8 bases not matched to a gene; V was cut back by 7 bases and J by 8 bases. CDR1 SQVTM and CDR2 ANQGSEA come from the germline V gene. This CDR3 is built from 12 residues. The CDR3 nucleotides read TGCAGCGCCTGGGGAGGGGCAGATGAGCAGTTCTTC. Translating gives CSAWGGADEQFF.

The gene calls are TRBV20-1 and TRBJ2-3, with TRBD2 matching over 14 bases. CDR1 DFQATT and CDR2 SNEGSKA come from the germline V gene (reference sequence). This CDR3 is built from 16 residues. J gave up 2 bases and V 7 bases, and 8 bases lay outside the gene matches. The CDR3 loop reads CSVSGTSGGNTDTQYF. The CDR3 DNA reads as TGCAGTGTCTCCGGGACTAGCGGGGGAAACACAGATACGCAGTATTTT.

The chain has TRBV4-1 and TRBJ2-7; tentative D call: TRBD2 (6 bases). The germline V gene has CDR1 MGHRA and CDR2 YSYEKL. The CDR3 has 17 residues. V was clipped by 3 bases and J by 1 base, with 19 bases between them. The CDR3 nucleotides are TGCGCCAGCAGCCACCTCTTCGGGGGTGCCCCTTCCTACGAGCAGTACTTC. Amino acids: CASSHLFGGAPSYEQYF.

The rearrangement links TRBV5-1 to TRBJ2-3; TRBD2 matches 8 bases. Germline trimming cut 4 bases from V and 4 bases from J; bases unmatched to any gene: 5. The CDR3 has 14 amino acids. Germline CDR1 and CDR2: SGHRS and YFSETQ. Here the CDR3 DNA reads TGCGCCAGCAGCAGTAGCGGGGTGTCAGATACGCAGTATTTT. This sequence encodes CASSSSGVSDTQYF.

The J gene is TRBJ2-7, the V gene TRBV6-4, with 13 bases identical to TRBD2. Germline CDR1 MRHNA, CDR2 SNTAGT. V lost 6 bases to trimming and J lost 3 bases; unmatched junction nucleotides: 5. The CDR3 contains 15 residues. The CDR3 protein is CASRKTSGGLYEQYV. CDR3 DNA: TGTGCCAGCAGGAAGACTAGCGGGGGGCTCTACGAGCAGTACGTC.

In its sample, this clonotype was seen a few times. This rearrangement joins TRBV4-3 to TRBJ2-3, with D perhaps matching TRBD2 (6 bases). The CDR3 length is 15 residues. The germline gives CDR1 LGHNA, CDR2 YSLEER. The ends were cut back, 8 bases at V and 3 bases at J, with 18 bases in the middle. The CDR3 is CASRPESGFTDTQYF. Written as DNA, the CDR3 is TGCGCCAGCCGACCCGAAAGCGGGTTTACAGATACGCAGTATTTT.

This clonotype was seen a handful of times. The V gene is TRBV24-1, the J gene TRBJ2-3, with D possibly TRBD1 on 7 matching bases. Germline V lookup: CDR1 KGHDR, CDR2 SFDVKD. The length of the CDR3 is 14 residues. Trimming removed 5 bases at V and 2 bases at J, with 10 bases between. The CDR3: CATSARGATDTQYF. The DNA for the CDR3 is TGTGCCACCAGTGCCAGGGGGGCCACAGATACGCAGTATTTT.

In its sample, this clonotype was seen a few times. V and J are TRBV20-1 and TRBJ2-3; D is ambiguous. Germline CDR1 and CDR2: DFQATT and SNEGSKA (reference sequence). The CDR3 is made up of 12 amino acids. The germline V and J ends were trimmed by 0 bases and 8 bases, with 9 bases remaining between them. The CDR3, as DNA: TGCAGTGCTAGAGATCAGGCATTTACGCAGTATTTT. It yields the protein CSARDQAFTQYF.